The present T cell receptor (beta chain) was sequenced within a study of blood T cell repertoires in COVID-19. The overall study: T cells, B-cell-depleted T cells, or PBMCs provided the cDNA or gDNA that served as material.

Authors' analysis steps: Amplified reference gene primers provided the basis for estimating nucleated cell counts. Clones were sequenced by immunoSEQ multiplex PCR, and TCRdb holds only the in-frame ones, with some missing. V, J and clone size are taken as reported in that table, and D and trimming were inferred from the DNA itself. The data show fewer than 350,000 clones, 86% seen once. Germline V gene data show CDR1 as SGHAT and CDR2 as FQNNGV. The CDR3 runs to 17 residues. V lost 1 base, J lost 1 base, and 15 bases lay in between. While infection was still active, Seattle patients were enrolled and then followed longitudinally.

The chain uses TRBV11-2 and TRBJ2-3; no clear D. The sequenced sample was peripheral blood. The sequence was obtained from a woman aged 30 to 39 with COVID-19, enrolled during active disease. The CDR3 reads CASSLVPSSGGTDTQYF. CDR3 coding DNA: TGTGCCAGCAGCTTAGTTCCTTCTAGTGGCGGCACAGATACGCAGTATTTT.